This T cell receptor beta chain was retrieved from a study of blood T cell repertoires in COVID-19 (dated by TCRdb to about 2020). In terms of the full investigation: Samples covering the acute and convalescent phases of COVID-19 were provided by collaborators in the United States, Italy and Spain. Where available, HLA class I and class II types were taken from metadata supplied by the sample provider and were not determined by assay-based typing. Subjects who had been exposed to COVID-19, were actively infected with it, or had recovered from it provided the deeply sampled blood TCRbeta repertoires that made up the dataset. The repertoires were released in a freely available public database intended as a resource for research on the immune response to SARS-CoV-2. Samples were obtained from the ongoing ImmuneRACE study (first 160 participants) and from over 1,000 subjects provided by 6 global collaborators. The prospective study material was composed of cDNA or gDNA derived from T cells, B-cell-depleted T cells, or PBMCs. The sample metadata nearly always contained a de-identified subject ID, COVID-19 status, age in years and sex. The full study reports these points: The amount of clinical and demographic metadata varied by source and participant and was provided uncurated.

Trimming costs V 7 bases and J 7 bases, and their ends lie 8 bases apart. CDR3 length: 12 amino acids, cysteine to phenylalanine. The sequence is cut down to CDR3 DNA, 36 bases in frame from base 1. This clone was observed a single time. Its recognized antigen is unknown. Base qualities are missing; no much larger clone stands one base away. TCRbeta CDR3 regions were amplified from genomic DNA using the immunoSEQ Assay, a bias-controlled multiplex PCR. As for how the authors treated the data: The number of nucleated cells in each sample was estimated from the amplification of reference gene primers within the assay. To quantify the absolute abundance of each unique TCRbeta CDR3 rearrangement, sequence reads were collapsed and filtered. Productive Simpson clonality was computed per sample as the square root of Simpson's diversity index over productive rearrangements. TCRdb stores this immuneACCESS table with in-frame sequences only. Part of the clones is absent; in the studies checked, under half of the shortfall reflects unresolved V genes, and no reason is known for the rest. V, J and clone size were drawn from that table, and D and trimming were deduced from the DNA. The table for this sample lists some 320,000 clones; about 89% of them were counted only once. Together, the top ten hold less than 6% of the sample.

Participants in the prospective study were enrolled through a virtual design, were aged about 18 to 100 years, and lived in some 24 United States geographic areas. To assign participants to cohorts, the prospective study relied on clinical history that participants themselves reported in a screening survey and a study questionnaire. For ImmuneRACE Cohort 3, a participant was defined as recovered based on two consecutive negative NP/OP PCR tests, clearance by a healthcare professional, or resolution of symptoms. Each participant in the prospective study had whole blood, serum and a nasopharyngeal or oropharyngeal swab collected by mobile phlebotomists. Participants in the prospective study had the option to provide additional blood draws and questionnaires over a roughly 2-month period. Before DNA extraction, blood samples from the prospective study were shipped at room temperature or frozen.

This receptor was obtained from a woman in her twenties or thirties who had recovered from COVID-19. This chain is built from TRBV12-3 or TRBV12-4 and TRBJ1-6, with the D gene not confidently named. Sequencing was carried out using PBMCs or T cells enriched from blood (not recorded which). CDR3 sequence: CASTLRNSPLHF. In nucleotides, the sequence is TGTGCCAGCACCTTGAGAAATTCACCCCTCCACTTT.